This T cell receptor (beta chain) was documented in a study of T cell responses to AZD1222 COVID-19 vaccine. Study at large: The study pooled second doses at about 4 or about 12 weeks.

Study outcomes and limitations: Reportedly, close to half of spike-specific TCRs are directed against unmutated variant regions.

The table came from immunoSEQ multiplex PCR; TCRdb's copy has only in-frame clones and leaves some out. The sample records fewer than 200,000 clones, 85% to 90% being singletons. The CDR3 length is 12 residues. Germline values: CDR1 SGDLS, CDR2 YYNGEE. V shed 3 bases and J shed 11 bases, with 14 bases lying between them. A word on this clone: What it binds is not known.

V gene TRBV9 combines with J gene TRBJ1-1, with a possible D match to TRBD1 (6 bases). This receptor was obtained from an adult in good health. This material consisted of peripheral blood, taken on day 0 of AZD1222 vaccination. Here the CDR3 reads CASSGEGVEAFF. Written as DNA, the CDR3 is TGTGCCAGCAGCGGCGAGGGGGTTGAGGCTTTCTTT.